The next 7 T cell receptor beta chains were all read from a single sample in a study of blood T cell repertoires in COVID-19. Generated by immunoSEQ multiplex PCR, the TCRdb table keeps only in-frame clones and is missing some. This sample carries approximately 50,000 clones, roughly 84% of them seen once, and the ten largest clones take 6% to 7%. The specimen sequenced was peripheral blood. These receptors were obtained from a man aged 50 to 60 with active COVID-19.

The V and J genes are TRBV11-2 and TRBJ2-7, with 9 nucleotides matching TRBD1. V shed 5 bases and J 1 base; nucleotides not matched to a gene: 3. Germline CDR1 reads SGHAT; CDR2 reads FQNNGV. The CDR3 loop spans 14 amino acids. The CDR3 bases are TGTGCCAGCAGCGGGGACAGGGTATCCTACGAGCAGTACTTC. Translated: CASSGDRVSYEQYF.

This CDR3 is CASSFGDRTGNTIYF. As DNA, the CDR3 is TGTGCCAGCAGCTTTGGCGACAGGACTGGAAACACCATATATTTT. This chain joins TRBV7-9 and TRBJ1-3; tentative D call: TRBD1 (6 bases). The germline CDR1 and CDR2 sequences are SEHNR and FQNEAQ (reference sequence). Trimming pared 3 bases from V and 2 bases from J, leaving 11 bases between. This CDR3 is built from 15 residues.

As concerns this clone: A clone one base away is much larger, so this may be a read error. At the DNA level, this CDR3 is encoded by other sequences in the same sample as well. The rearrangement uses TRBV14 and TRBJ2-1; 11 bases match TRBD1. The CDR3 is 16 residues long. The germline V gene encodes CDR1 SGHDN and CDR2 FVKESK. Trimming at V came to 3 bases and at J to 5 bases, leaving 6 bases not matched to a gene. In nucleotides, the CDR3 is TGTGCCAGCAGCCAGGAACCGGGACAGGGGGACAATGAGCAGTTCTTC. Amino acids: CASSQEPGQGDNEQFF. Supplemented by reference TRBV14 and TRBJ2-1, the full variable domain reads EAGVTQFPSHSVIEKGQTVTLRCDPISGHDNLYWYRRVMGKEIKFLLHFVKESKQDESGMPNNRFLAERTGGTYSTLKVQPAELEDSGVYFCASSQEPGQGDNEQFFGPGTRLTVL.

The gene calls are TRBV7-2 and TRBJ2-7; 11 nucleotides match TRBD2. CDR1 and CDR2 (germline): SGHTA, FQGNSA. The CDR3 extends over 15 amino acids. The ends lost 5 bases at V and 6 bases at J; junction bases unmatched: 9. The CDR3 region is CASSLTGTSGVEQYF. CDR3 DNA sequence: TGTGCCAGCAGCCTAACCGGGACTAGCGGAGTCGAGCAGTACTTC.

The V call is TRBV14, the J call TRBJ2-3; possible D gene TRBD2, 5 bases. The germline gives CDR1 SGHDN, CDR2 FVKESK. The CDR3 totals 15 residues. V was clipped by 2 bases and J by 2 bases, with 11 bases between them. The CDR3 sequence: CASSQRGGPTDTQYF. The CDR3 nucleotides are TGTGCCAGCAGCCAACGAGGCGGGCCCACAGATACGCAGTATTTT.

The chain uses TRBV7-9 and TRBJ1-1, with a tentative D call TRBD1 (5 bases). Germline CDR1 and CDR2: SEHNR and FQNEAQ (reference sequence). The V gene lost 4 bases and the J gene lost 5 bases, with 11 bases spanning the gap. This CDR3 spans 13 amino acids. CDR3 DNA sequence: TGTGCCAGCAGCTCCGCCGGGGGGACTGAAGCTTTCTTT. Residues: CASSSAGGTEAFF.

The chain employs TRBV2 and TRBJ2-7; D remains ambiguous. V shed 2 bases and J shed 6 bases, with 5 bases lying between them. The CDR3 is 11 residues long. Germline lookup yields CDR1 SNHLY and CDR2 FYNNEI. The CDR3: CASSELREQYF. The CDR3 nucleotides are TGTGCCAGCAGTGAACTCCGCGAGCAGTACTTC. Using reference TRBV2 and TRBJ2-7 for the parts outside the CDR3, the full variable domain is EPEVTQTPSHQVTQMGQEVILRCVPISNHLYFYWYRQILGQKVEFLVSFYNNEISEKSEIFDDQFSVERPDGSNFTLKIRSTKLEDSAMYFCASSELREQYFGPGTRLTVT.